Listed below are T cell receptor beta chains from one sample, sequenced in a study of shared clonotypes between healthy human individuals. The method was immunoSEQ multiplex PCR; TCRdb's version includes in-frame clones alone and lacks a portion of them. The sample holds about 510,000 clones, roughly 78% seen once. The material sequenced was PBMCs. These receptors came from a woman in her forties in good health. Some clones in this sample may be carry-over from other donors' samples. The CDR3 runs from the conserved cysteine through the conserved F or W. The D gene is left open where the match is weak. Where a row states a size, it is once, few, many or the class of an expanded clone; other rows omit it.

d_call clone_size j_call v_call cdr3_nt cdr3_aa
TRBD1 NA TRBJ2-7 TRBV7-8 TGTGCCAGCAGCCGCCGACAGGGATCCTACGAGCAGTACTTC CASSRRQGSYEQYF
TRBD1 many TRBJ1-3 TRBV7-9 TGTGCCAGCAGACCCCGGGACAGGGGTTCTGGAAACACCATATATTTT CASRPRDRGSGNTIYF
NA NA TRBJ2-5 TRBV11-2 TGTGCCAGCAGATCCGCGGGGCAGGAGACCCAGTACTTC CASRSAGQETQYF
NA NA TRBJ1-1 TRBV2 TGTGCCAGCAGGGCAGTCCGAGGGTTAACTGAAGCTTTCTTT CASRAVRGLTEAFF
TRBD1 NA TRBJ1-5 TRBV5-6 TGTGCCAGCAGCTATACCGGGACAGCCTACAATCAGCCCCAGCATTTT CASSYTGTAYNQPQHF
TRBD2 NA TRBJ2-1 TRBV19 TGTGCCAGTAGTATTTCTAGCGGGAGAACCAGTGAGCAGTTCTTC CASSISSGRTSEQFF
TRBD1 once TRBJ1-2 TRBV27 TGTGCCAGCAGTTCCGGGACAGGTGGCTACACCTTC CASSSGTGGYTF
NA few TRBJ2-5 TRBV28 TGTGCCAGCAGTCTAGGGGCCTGGGCCCAGTACTTC CASSLGAWAQYF
NA NA TRBJ1-4 TRBV4-2 TGTGCCAGCAGAAACAGGGACTATAATGAAAAACTGTTTTTT CASRNRDYNEKLFF
NA NA TRBJ1-2 TRBV15 TGTGCCACCAGCAGAGATTCGTATGGCTACACCTTC CATSRDSYGYTF